The T cell receptor (beta chain) described here comes from a study of Ad26.COV2.S vaccination and SARS-CoV-2 variants. Overall study context: The COV1001 Ad26.COV2.S trial arm included the donor. Once or twice, 56 days apart, Ad26.COV2.S was delivered intramuscularly.

Treatment meaning: some 20 received Ad26.COV2.S at low or high dose, single or two shots; about 5 received placebo; per-sample allocation not given. Material that was analyzed had been drawn on day 63 after the first vaccine or placebo injection. The administered vaccine (an Ad26 vector) expressed Wuhan-strain SARS-CoV-2 spike. Measured with immunoSEQ multiplex PCR; TCRdb has only the in-frame clones, and not every one. The table lists roughly 400,000 clones, 75% to 90% of them singletons, with approximately 1.9% in the top ten. V lost 4 bases and J lost 2; bases outside the gene matches: 14. Germline CDR1 reads MGHRA; CDR2 reads YSYEKL. The CDR3 loop spans 19 amino acids. Findings and limits, study-wide: Placebo recipients and vaccine recipients were similar in non-spike TCR breadth.

In the case of this clone: Antigen specificity is unknown.

The sample was peripheral blood, taken in a trial of Ad26.COV2.S vaccine versus placebo. V gene TRBV4-1 combines with J gene TRBJ2-6; 7 bases align to TRBD1. This sequence was found in a person between 18 and 65 years old who received the Ad26.COV2.S COVID-19 vaccine or a placebo. The CDR3 reads CASSLRPTGTATGANVLTF. The CDR3 DNA is TGCGCCAGCAGCCTAAGACCGACAGGGACAGCCACTGGGGCCAACGTCCTGACTTTC.